This passage covers 20 T cell receptor beta chains from one sample sequenced in a study of blood T cell repertoires in COVID-19. Sequenced by immunoSEQ multiplex PCR; TCRdb stores in-frame clones only, minus some. The table includes some 260,000 clones, just over 90% detected once. The specimen was PBMCs or T cells enriched from blood (not recorded which). All receptors come from a woman in her late teens or twenties who had recovered from COVID-19.

The V gene is TRBV28, the J gene TRBJ1-1; 8 bases map to TRBD1. Per germline, CDR1 MDHEN and CDR2 SYDVKM. The CDR3 is 14 amino acids. J lost 4 bases, V lost 6 bases, and 7 bases had no gene match. The DNA of the CDR3 is TGTGCCAGCAGATACGACAGGGGCGGCACTGAAGCTTTCTTT. It translates to CASRYDRGGTEAFF.

This sequence joins TRBV28 and TRBJ1-2, with TRBD1 matching 7 bases. Unmatched junction bases numbered 10, after V lost 5 bases and J lost 7 bases. This CDR3 is 14 amino acids long. CDR1 is MDHEN and CDR2 is SYDVKM in the germline V gene. CDR3 sequence: CASSPPQGLAGYTF. CDR3 coding DNA: TGTGCCAGCAGTCCACCACAGGGGCTGGCTGGCTACACCTTC.

The rearrangement links TRBV5-1 to TRBJ1-1, with D possibly TRBD1 on 6 matching bases. V was clipped by 1 base and J by 4 bases, with 20 bases between them. CDR3 length equals 17 residues. Germline CDR1 and CDR2: SGHRS and YFSETQ. The CDR3 DNA reads TGCGCCAGCAGCTTGCGTCAGGGTGGGGACATTGGCACTGAAGCTTTCTTT. Residues: CASSLRQGGDIGTEAFF.

A word on this clone: This sample also contains other DNA sequences that code for the same CDR3. This chain joins TRBV18 and TRBJ1-1, with D perhaps TRBD1 (5 bases). V lost 3 bases and J lost 1, with 6 bases in between. Germline CDR1 is KGHSH and CDR2 is LQKENI. The CDR3 contains 13 residues. The CDR3 here is CASSPTENTEAFF. CDR3 sequence (DNA): TGTGCCAGCTCACCGACAGAGAACACTGAAGCTTTCTTT.

This clone appeared once. DNA for the CDR3: TGTGCCAGTAGTATTCCGAGCGGGGACCGAGGCGAGCAGTTCTTC. It is translated as CASSIPSGDRGEQFF. The J gene is TRBJ2-1, the V gene TRBV19, with 7 bases matching TRBD2. Germline-derived CDR1 and CDR2 are LNHDA and SQIVND (reference sequence). This CDR3 spans 15 amino acids. Trimming removed 3 bases from V and 10 bases from J; junction bases left unmatched: 12.

The DNA for the CDR3 is TGTGCCAGCAGCGGTGACAGCGGAAACACCATATATTTT. It translates to CASSGDSGNTIYF. V and J are TRBV3-1 (or the pseudogene TRBV3-2) and TRBJ1-3; tentative D call: TRBD1 (5 bases). This CDR3 region has 13 residues. Looked up from germline, CDR1 is LGHDT and CDR2 is YNNKEL (reference sequence). With 5 bases removed from V and 4 bases from J, the gap between germline ends came to 9 bases.

The chain is built from TRBV28 and TRBJ2-7; TRBD2 matches 7 bases. This CDR3 has 15 residues. Losses at the gene ends were 3 bases for V and 0 bases for J; bases not matched to a gene: 5. The germline CDR1 and CDR2 sequences are MDHEN and SYDVKM. CDR3 in DNA: TGTGCCAGCAGTTTTGCGAGCGGGGCCTCCTACGAGCAGTACTTC. Translated, it gives CASSFASGASYEQYF.

This sequence joins TRBV5-1 and TRBJ1-1; D is ambiguous. Trimming left V 2 bases short and J 3 bases short, with 8 bases between. CDR3 length: 13 residues. Germline loops: CDR1 SGHRS, CDR2 YFSETQ. CDR3 protein: CASSFDGDTEAFF. The DNA for the CDR3 is TGCGCCAGCAGCTTCGATGGAGACACTGAAGCTTTCTTT.

DNA of the CDR3: TGTGCCAGCAGCTTAGGGGCCTCAAAATACAATGAGCAGTTCTTC. Translated, it gives CASSLGASKYNEQFF. The rearrangement joins TRBV11-2 to TRBJ2-1; D unresolved. The germline CDR1 and CDR2 sequences are SGHAT and FQNNGV. This CDR3 spans 15 amino acids. The V and J ends lost 1 base and 4 bases respectively, with 11 bases between them.

The genes are TRBV20-1 and TRBJ1-5, with D possibly being TRBD1 (6 bases). The length of the CDR3 is 16 residues. V gave up 3 bases and J gave up 0 bases, with 15 bases separating them. Per the germline V gene, CDR1 is DFQATT and CDR2 is SNEGSKA (reference sequence). The CDR3 loop reads CSASHLQGYSNQPQHF. CDR3 nucleotide sequence: TGCAGTGCTAGTCACCTACAGGGCTATAGCAATCAGCCCCAGCATTTT.

CDR3 protein: CASSQGDRVGLNEAFF. The CDR3 DNA reads as TGCGCCAGCAGCCAAGGGGACAGGGTAGGTCTCAACGAAGCTTTCTTT. The chain is built from TRBV4-3 and TRBJ1-1; 9 bases agree with TRBD1. The CDR3 length is 16 residues. The germline CDR1 and CDR2 sequences are LGHNA and YSLEER. J was trimmed by 8 bases and V by 1 base; bases with no gene match: 11.

V is TRBV29-1 and J is TRBJ1-2, with D maybe TRBD1 (6 bases). The germline V gene has CDR1 SQVTM and CDR2 ANQGSEA. CDR3 length: 13 residues. V shed 1 base and J shed 8 bases, with 14 bases lying between them. The CDR3: CSVEGEGEMGYTF. DNA for the CDR3: TGCAGCGTTGAAGGGGAGGGGGAGATGGGCTACACCTTC.

The chain has TRBV18 and TRBJ1-1; no reliable D call. CDR3 length: 14 amino acids. V lost 6 bases to trimming and J lost 1 base, with 12 bases between them. Germline V lookup: CDR1 KGHSH, CDR2 LQKENI. CDR3 protein: CASSLTQANTEAFF. In DNA, the CDR3 is TGTGCCAGCTCTCTTACGCAAGCGAACACTGAAGCTTTCTTT.

The rearrangement joins TRBV19 to TRBJ2-7; 11 bases are shared with TRBD2. With 6 bases clipped from V and 4 bases from J, the junction kept 8 bases outside the gene matches. Per germline, CDR1 LNHDA and CDR2 SQIVND (reference sequence). The CDR3 is 15 residues long. The CDR3 region is CASSVTSGMRYEQYF. The CDR3 DNA reads TGTGCCAGTAGCGTGACTAGCGGGATGAGATACGAGCAGTACTTC.

The V and J genes are TRBV29-1 and TRBJ1-6, with no clear D. Germline V gene sequence: CDR1 SQVTM, CDR2 ANQGSEA. Trimming cost V 4 bases and J 3 bases, with 7 bases left between them. The CDR3 totals 13 residues. DNA for the CDR3: TGCAGCGTTGGTATAGACTATAATTCACCCCTCCACTTT. This codes for CSVGIDYNSPLHF.

The count of this clone is one. The rearrangement uses TRBV21-1 and TRBJ2-1; TRBD2 is taken as the D call from the table, unchecked against the DNA. TRBV21-1 is labeled a pseudogene. This CDR3 comprises 20 residues. CDR3 sequence (DNA): TGTGCCAGCAGCAAAGGGAGGGAGGAGGGTGACTGCTCGCGCCTCAATGAGCAGTTCTTC. Translation gives CASSKGREEGDCSRLNEQFF.

This chain's CDR3 is CASSLTSGGPGDTQYF. CDR3 sequence (DNA): TGTGCCAGCAGCTTGACTAGCGGGGGGCCTGGGGATACGCAGTATTTT. This chain links TRBV7-3 with TRBJ2-3, with 13 bases that match TRBD2. Germline V gives CDR1 SGHTA, CDR2 FQGTGA. The V segment lost 3 bases and the J segment 6 bases; nucleotides outside the gene matches: 6. This CDR3 region has 16 residues.

The chain links TRBV7-3 to TRBJ1-5, with D unclear. In germline, CDR1 is SGHTA, CDR2 FQGTGA. The CDR3 consists of 13 residues. Trimming left V 4 bases short and J 7 bases short, with 11 bases between. As DNA, the CDR3 is TGTGCCAGCAGCTCACAGTCGGGGCAGCCCCAGCATTTT. It encodes CASSSQSGQPQHF.

The CDR3 region is CSVAGGRQETQYF. DNA for the CDR3: TGCAGCGTTGCGGGCGGGAGGCAAGAGACCCAGTACTTC. The chain has TRBV29-1 and TRBJ2-5, with TRBD2 matching over 8 bases. The CDR3 totals 13 residues. Germline V gives CDR1 SQVTM, CDR2 ANQGSEA. The V gene end was trimmed by 4 bases and the J gene end by 2 bases; junction bases not matched to a gene: 3.

The V call is TRBV5-1, the J call TRBJ1-6; 7 nucleotides line up with TRBD1. CDR1 is SGHRS and CDR2 is YFSETQ in the germline V gene. The J segment lost 6 bases and the V segment lost 4 bases, leaving 7 bases of the junction unmatched. This CDR3 region has 15 residues. The CDR3 DNA follows: TGCGCCAGCAGCGTGTTAACAGGGGCTAATTCACCCCTCCACTTT. Amino acid sequence: CASSVLTGANSPLHF.